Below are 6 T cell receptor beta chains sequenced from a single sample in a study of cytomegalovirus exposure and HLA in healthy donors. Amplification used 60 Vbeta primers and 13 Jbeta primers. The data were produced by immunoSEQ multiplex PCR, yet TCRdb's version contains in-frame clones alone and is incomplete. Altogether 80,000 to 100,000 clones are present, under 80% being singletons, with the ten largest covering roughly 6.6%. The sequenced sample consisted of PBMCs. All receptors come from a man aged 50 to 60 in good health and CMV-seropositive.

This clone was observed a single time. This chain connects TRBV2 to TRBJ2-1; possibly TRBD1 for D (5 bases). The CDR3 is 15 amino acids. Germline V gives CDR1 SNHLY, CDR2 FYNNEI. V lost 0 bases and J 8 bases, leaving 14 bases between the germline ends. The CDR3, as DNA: TGTGCCAGCAGTGAAGCGTTTAGTAGGGGCGATGAGCAGTTCTTC. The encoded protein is CASSEAFSRGDEQFF.

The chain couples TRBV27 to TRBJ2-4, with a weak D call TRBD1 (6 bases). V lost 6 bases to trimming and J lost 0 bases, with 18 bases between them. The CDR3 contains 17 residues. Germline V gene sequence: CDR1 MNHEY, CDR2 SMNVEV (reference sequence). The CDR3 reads CASRPLGTTLAKNIQYF. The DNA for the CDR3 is TGTGCCAGCAGACCCCTCGGGACAACCCTAGCCAAAAACATTCAGTACTTC.

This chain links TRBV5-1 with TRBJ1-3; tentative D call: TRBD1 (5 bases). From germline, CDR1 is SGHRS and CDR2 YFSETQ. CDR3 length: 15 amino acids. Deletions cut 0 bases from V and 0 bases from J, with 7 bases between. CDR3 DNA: TGCGCCAGCAGCTTGGCAGGGCCCTCTGGAAACACCATATATTTT. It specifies CASSLAGPSGNTIYF.

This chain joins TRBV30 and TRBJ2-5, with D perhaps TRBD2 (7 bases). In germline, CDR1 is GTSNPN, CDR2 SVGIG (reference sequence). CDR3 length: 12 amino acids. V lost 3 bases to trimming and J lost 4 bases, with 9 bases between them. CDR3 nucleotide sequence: TGTGCCTGGAGGGGAGGGGGAGAGACCCAGTACTTC. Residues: CAWRGGGETQYF.

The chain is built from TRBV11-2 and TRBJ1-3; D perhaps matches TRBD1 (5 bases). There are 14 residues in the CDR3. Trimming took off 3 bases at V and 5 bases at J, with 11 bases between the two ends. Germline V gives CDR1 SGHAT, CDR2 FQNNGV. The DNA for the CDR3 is TGTGCCAGCAGCTTTCAGGGTCCTAGAAACACCATATATTTT. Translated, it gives CASSFQGPRNTIYF. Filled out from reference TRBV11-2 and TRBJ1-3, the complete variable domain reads EAGVAQSPRYKIIEKRQSVAFWCNPISGHATLYWYQQILGQGPKLLIQFQNNGVVDDSQLPKDRFSAERLKGVDSTLKIQPAKLEDSAVYLCASSFQGPRNTIYFGEGSWLTVV.

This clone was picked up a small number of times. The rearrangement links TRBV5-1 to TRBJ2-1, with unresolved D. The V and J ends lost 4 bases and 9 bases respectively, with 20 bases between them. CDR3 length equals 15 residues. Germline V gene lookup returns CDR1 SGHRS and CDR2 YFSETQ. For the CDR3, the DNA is TGCGCCAGCAGCGTCGGGTACTCGACCCTCGTTGAGCAGTTCTTC. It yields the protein CASSVGYSTLVEQFF. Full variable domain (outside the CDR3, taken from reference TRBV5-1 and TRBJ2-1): KAGVTQTPRYLIKTRGQQVTLSCSPISGHRSVSWYQQTPGQGLQFLFEYFSETQRNKGNFPGRFSGRQFSNSRSEMNVSTLELGDSALYLCASSVGYSTLVEQFFGPGTRLTVL.